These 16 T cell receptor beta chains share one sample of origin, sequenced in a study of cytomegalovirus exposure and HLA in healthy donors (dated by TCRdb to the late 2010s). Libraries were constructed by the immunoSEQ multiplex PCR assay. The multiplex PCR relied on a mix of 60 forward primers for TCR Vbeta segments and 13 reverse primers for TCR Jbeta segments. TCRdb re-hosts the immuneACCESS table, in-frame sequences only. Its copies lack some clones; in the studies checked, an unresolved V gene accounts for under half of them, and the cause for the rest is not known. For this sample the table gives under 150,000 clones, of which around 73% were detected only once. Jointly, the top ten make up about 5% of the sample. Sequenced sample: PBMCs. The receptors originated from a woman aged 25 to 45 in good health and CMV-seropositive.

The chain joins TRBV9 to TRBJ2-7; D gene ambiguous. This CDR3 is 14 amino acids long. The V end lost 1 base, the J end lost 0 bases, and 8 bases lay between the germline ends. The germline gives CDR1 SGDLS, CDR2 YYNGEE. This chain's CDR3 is CASSVFAGSYEQYF. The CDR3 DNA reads TGTGCCAGCAGCGTATTCGCAGGCTCCTACGAGCAGTACTTC.

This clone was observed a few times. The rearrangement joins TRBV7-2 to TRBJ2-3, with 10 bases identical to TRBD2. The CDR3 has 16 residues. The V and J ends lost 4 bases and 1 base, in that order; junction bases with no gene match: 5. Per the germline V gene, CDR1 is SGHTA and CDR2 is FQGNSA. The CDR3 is CASSWELAGGTDTQYF. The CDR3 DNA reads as TGTGCCAGCAGCTGGGAGCTAGCGGGAGGCACAGATACGCAGTATTTT.

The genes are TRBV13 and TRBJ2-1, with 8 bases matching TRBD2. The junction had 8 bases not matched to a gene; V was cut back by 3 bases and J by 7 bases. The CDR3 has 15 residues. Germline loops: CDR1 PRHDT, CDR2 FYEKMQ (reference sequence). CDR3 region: CASSFPPAGVNEQFF. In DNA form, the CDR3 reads TGTGCCAGCAGCTTCCCCCCAGCGGGAGTTAATGAGCAGTTCTTC. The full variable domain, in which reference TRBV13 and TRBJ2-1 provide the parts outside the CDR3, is AAGVIQSPRHLIKEKRETATLKCYPIPRHDTVYWYQQGPGQDPQFLISFYEKMQSDKGSIPDRFSAQQFSDYHSELNMSSLELGDSALYFCASSFPPAGVNEQFFGPGTRLTVL.

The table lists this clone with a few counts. CDR3 protein: CASSWGEVANYGYTF. CDR3 in DNA: TGTGCCAGCAGCTGGGGGGAGGTAGCTAACTATGGCTACACCTTC. The gene calls are TRBV11-2 and TRBJ1-2; possibly TRBD1 for D (5 bases). The germline V gene encodes CDR1 SGHAT and CDR2 FQNNGV. The length of the CDR3 is 15 residues. The ends were cut back, 4 bases at V and 0 bases at J, with 12 bases in the middle. The full variable domain, its missing parts supplied by reference TRBV11-2 and TRBJ1-2, is EAGVAQSPRYKIIEKRQSVAFWCNPISGHATLYWYQQILGQGPKLLIQFQNNGVVDDSQLPKDRFSAERLKGVDSTLKIQPAKLEDSAVYLCASSWGEVANYGYTFGSGTRLTVV.

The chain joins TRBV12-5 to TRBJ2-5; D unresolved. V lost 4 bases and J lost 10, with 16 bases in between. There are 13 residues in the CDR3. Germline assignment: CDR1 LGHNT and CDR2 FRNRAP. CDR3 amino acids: CASGSSQSTFQYF. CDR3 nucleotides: TGTGCTAGTGGTTCGTCCCAAAGCACCTTCCAGTACTTC.

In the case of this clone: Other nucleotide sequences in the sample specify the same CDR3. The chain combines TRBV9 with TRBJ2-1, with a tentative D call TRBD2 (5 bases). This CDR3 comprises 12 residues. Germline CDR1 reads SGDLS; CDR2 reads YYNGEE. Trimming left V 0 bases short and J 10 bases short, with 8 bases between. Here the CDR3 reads CASSVGESEQFF. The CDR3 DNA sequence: TGTGCCAGCAGCGTAGGGGAGTCGGAGCAGTTCTTC.

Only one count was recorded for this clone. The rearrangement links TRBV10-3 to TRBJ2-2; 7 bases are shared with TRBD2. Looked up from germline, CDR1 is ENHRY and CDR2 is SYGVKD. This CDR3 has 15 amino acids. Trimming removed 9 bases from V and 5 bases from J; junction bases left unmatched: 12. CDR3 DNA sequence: TGTGCCATTCCCAGCGGGACGTGGGAAACCGGGGAGCTGTTTTTT. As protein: CAIPSGTWETGELFF.

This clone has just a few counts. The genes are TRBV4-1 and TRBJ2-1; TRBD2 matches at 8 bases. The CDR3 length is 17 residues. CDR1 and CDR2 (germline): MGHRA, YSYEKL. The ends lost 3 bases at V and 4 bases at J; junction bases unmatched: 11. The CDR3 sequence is CASSQVGGGRNYNEQFF. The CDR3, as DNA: TGCGCCAGCAGCCAGGTTGGCGGGGGGAGGAATTACAATGAGCAGTTCTTC.

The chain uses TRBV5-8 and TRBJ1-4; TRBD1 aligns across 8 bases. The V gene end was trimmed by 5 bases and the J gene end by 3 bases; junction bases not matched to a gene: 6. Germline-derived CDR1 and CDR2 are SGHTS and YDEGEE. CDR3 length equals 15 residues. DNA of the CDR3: TGTGCCAGCAGGGACAGGGTTTTTGCTAATGAAAAACTGTTTTTT. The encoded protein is CASRDRVFANEKLFF.

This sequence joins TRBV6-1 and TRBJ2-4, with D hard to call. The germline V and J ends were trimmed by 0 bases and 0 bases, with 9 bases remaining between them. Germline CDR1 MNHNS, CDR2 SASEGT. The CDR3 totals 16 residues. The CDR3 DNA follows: TGTGCCAGCAGTGAAGCGATAGAGATAGCCAAAAACATTCAGTACTTC. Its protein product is CASSEAIEIAKNIQYF.

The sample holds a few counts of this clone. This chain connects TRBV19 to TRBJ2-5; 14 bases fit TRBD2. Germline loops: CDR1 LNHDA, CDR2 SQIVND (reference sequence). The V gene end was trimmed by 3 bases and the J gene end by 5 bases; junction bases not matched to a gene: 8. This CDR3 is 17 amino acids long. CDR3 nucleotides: TGTGCCAGTAGTATGCGACTAGCGGGAGGGCAAGGGGAGACCCAGTACTTC. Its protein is CASSMRLAGGQGETQYF.

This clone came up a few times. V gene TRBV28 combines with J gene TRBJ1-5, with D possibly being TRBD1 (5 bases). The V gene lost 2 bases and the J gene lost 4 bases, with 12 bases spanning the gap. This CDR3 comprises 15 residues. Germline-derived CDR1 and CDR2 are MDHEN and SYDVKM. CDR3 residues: CASSLHRTPNQPQHF. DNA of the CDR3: TGTGCCAGCAGTTTACATAGGACACCTAATCAGCCCCAGCATTTT.

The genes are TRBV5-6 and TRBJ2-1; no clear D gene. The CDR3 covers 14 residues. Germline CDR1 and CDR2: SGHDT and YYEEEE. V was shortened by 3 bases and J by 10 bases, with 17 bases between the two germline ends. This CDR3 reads CASSSERLPLEQFF. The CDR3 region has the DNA TGTGCCAGCAGCTCCGAGAGGCTACCACTAGAGCAGTTCTTC.

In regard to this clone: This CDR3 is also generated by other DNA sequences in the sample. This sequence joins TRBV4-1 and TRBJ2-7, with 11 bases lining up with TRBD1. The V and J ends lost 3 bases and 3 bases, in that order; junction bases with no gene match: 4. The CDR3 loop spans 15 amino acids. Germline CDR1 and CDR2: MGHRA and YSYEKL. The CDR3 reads CASSQAGTGGYEQYF. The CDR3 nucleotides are TGCGCCAGCAGCCAGGCCGGGACAGGGGGCTACGAGCAGTACTTC.

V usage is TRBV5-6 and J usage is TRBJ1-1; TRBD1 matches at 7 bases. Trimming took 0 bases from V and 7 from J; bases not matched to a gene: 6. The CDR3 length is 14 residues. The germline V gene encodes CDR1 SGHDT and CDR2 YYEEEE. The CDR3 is CASSLDMAGGEAFF. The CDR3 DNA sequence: TGTGCCAGCAGCTTGGACATGGCAGGGGGTGAAGCTTTCTTT. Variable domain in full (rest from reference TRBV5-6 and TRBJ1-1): DAGVTQSPTHLIKTRGQQVTLRCSPKSGHDTVSWYQQALGQGPQFIFQYYEEEERQRGNFPDRFSGHQFPNYSSELNVNALLLGDSALYLCASSLDMAGGEAFFGQGTRLTVV.

CDR3 amino acids: CASSLYSAGTGAGELFF. DNA of the CDR3: TGTGCCAGCAGCTTGTACTCCGCCGGGACAGGGGCCGGGGAGCTGTTTTTT. The chain employs TRBV5-4 and TRBJ2-2; 10 positions match TRBD1. The germline V gene has CDR1 SGHNT and CDR2 YYREEE (reference sequence). The ends lost 1 base at V and 6 bases at J; junction bases unmatched: 9. CDR3 length: 17 amino acids.